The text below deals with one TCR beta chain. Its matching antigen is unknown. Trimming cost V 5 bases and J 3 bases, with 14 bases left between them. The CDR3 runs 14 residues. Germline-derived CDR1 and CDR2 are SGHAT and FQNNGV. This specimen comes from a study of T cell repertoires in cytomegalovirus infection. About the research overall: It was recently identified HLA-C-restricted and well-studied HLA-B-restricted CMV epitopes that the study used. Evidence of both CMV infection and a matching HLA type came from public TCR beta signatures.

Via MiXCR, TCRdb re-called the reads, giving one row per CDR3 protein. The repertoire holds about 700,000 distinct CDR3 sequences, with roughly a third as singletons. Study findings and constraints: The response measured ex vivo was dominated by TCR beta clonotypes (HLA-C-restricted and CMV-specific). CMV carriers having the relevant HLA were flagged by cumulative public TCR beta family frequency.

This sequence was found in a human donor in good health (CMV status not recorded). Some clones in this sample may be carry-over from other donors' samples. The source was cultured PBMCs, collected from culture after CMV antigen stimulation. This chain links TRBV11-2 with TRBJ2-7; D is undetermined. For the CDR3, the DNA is TGTGCCAGCAGCCCCCTAAAGCGAAGCTACGAGCAGTACTTC. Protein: CASSPLKRSYEQYF.